The rows below give T cell receptor beta chains drawn from one sample of a study of ipilimumab plus nivolumab after autologous stem cell transplantation. This table comes from immunoSEQ multiplex PCR, and its TCRdb copy is limited to in-frame clones, with some not included. The sample holds 15,000 or so clones; about 70% are singletons and the top ten take about 10%. This material consisted of PBMCs, taken in a trial of ipilimumab plus nivolumab as post-transplant consolidation. Receptors were obtained from a male donor with primary mediastinal lymphoma. The CDR3 runs from the conserved cysteine through the conserved F or W. The D gene is left open where the match is weak.

>TRBJ1-6|TRBV27|TRBD1
CASSLNRDRLSPLHF
>TRBJ2-5|TRBV28|-
CASSYSPHQETQYF
>TRBJ1-2|TRBV18|-
CASSPRQDYMSGYTF
>TRBJ2-6|TRBV4-1|TRBD2
CASSQDWSSGIPGANVLTF
>TRBJ2-7|TRBV28|TRBD2
CASSPLGLAGDYEQYF
>TRBJ1-2|TRBV18|-
CASSPSEAGYGYTF
>TRBJ1-3|TRBV4-2|-
CASRTLNTNTIYF
>TRBJ2-5|TRBV18|-
CASSPPGLRETQYF
>TRBJ2-7|TRBV18|-
CASSPTAGSDEQYF
>TRBJ1-4|TRBV4-1|-
CASSQDVTRGEKLFF
>TRBJ2-7|TRBV19|-
CASSSRRDSYEQYF
>TRBJ1-1|TRBV13|-
CASKGGNTEAFF
>TRBJ1-1|TRBV19|-
CASSMGRMNTEAFF
>TRBJ2-1|TRBV29-1|TRBD2
CSVEARVEAGGHNEQFF
>TRBJ1-2|TRBV29-1|-
CSVRRGGANYGYTF
>TRBJ1-5|TRBV5-6|TRBD1
CASGTGGMWGNQPQHF
>TRBJ1-1|TRBV7-8|-
CASSLVQGRAEAFF
>TRBJ2-6|TRBV9|-
CASSPQSPGANVLTF
>TRBJ2-7|TRBV27|TRBD1
CASGPPGGYEQYF
>TRBJ2-1|TRBV29-1|-
CSVDGVAAGDEQFF
>TRBJ1-2|TRBV10-1|-
CARSLDGNYGYTF
>TRBJ2-1|TRBV19|TRBD2
CASSKAGSYNEQFF
>TRBJ2-1|TRBV9|TRBD2
CASSVGLAGAGSYNEQFF
>TRBJ2-1|TRBV15|-
CATSRDPGENEQFF
>TRBJ2-7|TRBV20-1|-
CSARPSYEQYF
>TRBJ2-2|TRBV23-1|-
CASSPSGGGKQTYTGELFF
>TRBJ1-2|TRBV6-5|-
CASRIWTEGNYGYTF
>TRBJ1-2|TRBV9|-
CASSVGSGYGYTF
>TRBJ1-2|TRBV6-1|-
CASSESATNYGYTF